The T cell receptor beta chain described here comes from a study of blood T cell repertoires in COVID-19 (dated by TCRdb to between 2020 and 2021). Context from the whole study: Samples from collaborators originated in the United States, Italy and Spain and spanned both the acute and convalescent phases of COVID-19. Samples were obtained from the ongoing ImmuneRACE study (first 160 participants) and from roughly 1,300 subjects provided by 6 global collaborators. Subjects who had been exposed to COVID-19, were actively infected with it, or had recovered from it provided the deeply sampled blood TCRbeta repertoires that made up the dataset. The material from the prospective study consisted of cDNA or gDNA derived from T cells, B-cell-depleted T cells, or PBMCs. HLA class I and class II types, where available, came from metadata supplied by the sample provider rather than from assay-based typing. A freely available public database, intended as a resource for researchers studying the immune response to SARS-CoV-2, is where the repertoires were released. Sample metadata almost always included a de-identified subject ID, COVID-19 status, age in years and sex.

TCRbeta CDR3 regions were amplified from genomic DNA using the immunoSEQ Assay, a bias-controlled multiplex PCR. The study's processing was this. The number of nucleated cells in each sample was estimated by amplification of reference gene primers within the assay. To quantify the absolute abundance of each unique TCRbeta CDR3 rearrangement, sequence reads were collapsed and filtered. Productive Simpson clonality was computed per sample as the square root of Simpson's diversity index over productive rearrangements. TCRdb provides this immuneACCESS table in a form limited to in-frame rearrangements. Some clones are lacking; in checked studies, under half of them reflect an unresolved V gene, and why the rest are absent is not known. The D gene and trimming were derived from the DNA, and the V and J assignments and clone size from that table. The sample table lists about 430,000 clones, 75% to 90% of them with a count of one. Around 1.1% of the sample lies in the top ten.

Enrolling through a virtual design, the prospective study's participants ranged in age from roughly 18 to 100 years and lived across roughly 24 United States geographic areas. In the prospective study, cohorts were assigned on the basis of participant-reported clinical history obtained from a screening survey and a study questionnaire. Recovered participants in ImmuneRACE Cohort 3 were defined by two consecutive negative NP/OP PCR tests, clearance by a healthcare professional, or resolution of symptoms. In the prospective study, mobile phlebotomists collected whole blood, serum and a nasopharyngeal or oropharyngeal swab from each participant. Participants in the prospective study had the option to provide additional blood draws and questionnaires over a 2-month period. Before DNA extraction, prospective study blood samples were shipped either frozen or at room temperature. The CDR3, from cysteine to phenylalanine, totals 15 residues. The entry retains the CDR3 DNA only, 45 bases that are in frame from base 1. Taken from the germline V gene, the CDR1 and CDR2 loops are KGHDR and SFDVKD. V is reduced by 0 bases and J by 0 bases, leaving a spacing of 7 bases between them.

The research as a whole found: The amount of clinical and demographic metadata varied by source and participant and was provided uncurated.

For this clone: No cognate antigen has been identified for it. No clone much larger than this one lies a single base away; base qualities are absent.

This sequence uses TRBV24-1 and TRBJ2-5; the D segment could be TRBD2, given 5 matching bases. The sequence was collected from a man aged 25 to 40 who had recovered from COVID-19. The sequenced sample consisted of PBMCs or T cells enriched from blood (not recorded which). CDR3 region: CATSDLYGNQETQYF. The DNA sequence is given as TGTGCCACCAGTGATTTGTACGGGAACCAAGAGACCCAGTACTTC.